Below are 13 T cell receptor beta chains sequenced from a single sample in a study of cytomegalovirus exposure and HLA in healthy donors. The PCR ran on 60 Vbeta and 13 Jbeta primers. Clones were read by immunoSEQ multiplex PCR, and TCRdb kept only the in-frame ones, dropping some. The table has some 150,000 clones, 80% seen once. The source material was PBMCs. All receptors derive from a middle-aged woman in good health and CMV-seropositive.

DNA of the CDR3: TGTGCCAGCAGCTCTTACGGACTAGCGGGAGCCGAGCAGTACTTC. Its translation is CASSSYGLAGAEQYF. This chain connects TRBV6-5 to TRBJ2-7, with 13 bases matching TRBD2. The germline CDR1 and CDR2 sequences are MNHEY and SVGAGI. J lost 6 bases, V lost 6 bases, and 8 bases had no gene match. This CDR3 contains 15 residues.

The V call is TRBV5-1, the J call TRBJ2-5; 10 bases are shared with TRBD2. This CDR3 has 15 amino acids. After removal of 6 bases from V and 5 bases from J, the junction contained 10 bases not matched to a gene. Per the germline V gene, CDR1 is SGHRS and CDR2 is YFSETQ. CDR3 in amino acids: CASKLELAGAETQYF. The CDR3, as DNA: TGCGCCAGCAAGCTAGAGCTAGCGGGAGCGGAGACCCAGTACTTC.

CDR3 bases: TGTGCCAGCAGCCTGAAACAGGGGGCGAGATCCTACGAGCAGTACTTC. Translating gives CASSLKQGARSYEQYF. This sequence joins TRBV7-9 and TRBJ2-7; TRBD1 matches 9 bases. Per the germline V gene, CDR1 is SEHNR and CDR2 is FQNEAQ (reference sequence). The CDR3 has 16 amino acids. V was clipped by 5 bases and J by 1 base; unmatched bases: 9.

The V call is TRBV2, the J call TRBJ2-6; 12 bases line up with TRBD1. This CDR3 spans 17 amino acids. From germline, CDR1 is SNHLY and CDR2 FYNNEI. V lost 6 bases and J lost 2; bases outside the gene matches: 5. CDR3 in amino acids: CASSSGQGAPGANVLTF. CDR3 DNA sequence: TGTGCCAGCAGCTCGGGACAGGGGGCGCCTGGGGCCAACGTCCTGACTTTC.

Written as DNA, the CDR3 is TGCAGCGCCACTCAGGGGGCGGGCGAAAAACTGTTTTTT. Amino acid sequence: CSATQGAGEKLFF. V usage is TRBV29-1 and J usage is TRBJ1-4; 8 nucleotides line up with TRBD1. CDR1 is SQVTM, CDR2 ANQGSEA, per germline. The V and J ends lost 7 bases and 8 bases, in that order; junction bases with no gene match: 9. This CDR3 has 13 amino acids.

The rearrangement joins TRBV7-6 to TRBJ2-3; 11 nucleotides match TRBD2. Looked up from germline, CDR1 is SGHVS and CDR2 is FNYEAQ. V was clipped by 5 bases and J by 0 bases; unmatched bases: 4. CDR3 length equals 16 residues. CDR3 sequence reads: CASSPRTSGSTDTQYF. The CDR3 DNA reads as TGTGCCAGCAGCCCAAGGACTAGCGGGAGCACAGATACGCAGTATTTT.

The V and J genes are TRBV25-1 and TRBJ2-7; 12 bases are a match to TRBD2. Trimming cost V 5 bases and J 1 base; bases outside gene matches: 6. Germline V gives CDR1 MGHDK, CDR2 SYGVNS. The CDR3 totals 16 residues. CDR3: CASSHLGLAGSYEQYF. For the CDR3, the DNA is TGTGCCAGCAGTCACTTAGGACTAGCGGGATCCTACGAGCAGTACTTC.

J is TRBJ2-3 and V is TRBV2, with a tentative D call TRBD2 (6 bases). The CDR3 has 16 amino acids. CDR1 and CDR2 from the germline V gene are SNHLY and FYNNEI. V lost 4 bases to trimming and J lost 0 bases, with 14 bases between them. The CDR3 region is CASSGRGSSSTDTQYF. The CDR3 nucleotides read TGTGCCAGCAGTGGGAGGGGCTCCTCTAGCACAGATACGCAGTATTTT.

This chain links TRBV15 with TRBJ2-1; TRBD1 might be the D (6 bases). From germline, CDR1 is LNHNV and CDR2 YYDKDF (reference sequence). The CDR3 length is 15 residues. With 2 bases removed from V and 6 bases from J, the gap between germline ends came to 14 bases. CDR3 in amino acids: CATSRTRDTSNEQFF. CDR3 bases: TGTGCCACCAGCAGAACCCGGGACACCTCCAATGAGCAGTTCTTC.

This sequence joins TRBV6-5 and TRBJ2-5, with 9 bases identical to TRBD1. The CDR3 consists of 14 residues. Per the germline V gene, CDR1 is MNHEY and CDR2 is SVGAGI. The trim removed 6 bases at V and 5 bases at J, leaving 7 bases unmatched. This CDR3 is CASRGTGGPETQYF. The CDR3 coding sequence is TGTGCCAGCAGGGGTACAGGGGGCCCTGAGACCCAGTACTTC.

The chain carries TRBV11-2 and TRBJ2-3; TRBD2 agrees at 14 bases. From germline, CDR1 is SGHAT and CDR2 FQNNGV. The CDR3 has 18 amino acids. V trimming: 6 bases; J trimming: 3 bases; junction bases outside the gene matches: 11. CDR3: CASRQGLAGGIATDTQYF. In nucleotides, the CDR3 is TGTGCCAGCAGACAAGGACTAGCGGGAGGTATTGCAACAGATACGCAGTATTTT. Together with reference TRBV11-2 and TRBJ2-3, the CDR3 gives the full variable domain: EAGVAQSPRYKIIEKRQSVAFWCNPISGHATLYWYQQILGQGPKLLIQFQNNGVVDDSQLPKDRFSAERLKGVDSTLKIQPAKLEDSAVYLCASRQGLAGGIATDTQYFGPGTRLTVL.

The chain couples TRBV7-9 to TRBJ1-1; TRBD1 matches 9 bases. Germline CDR1 is SEHNR and CDR2 is FQNEAQ (reference sequence). This CDR3 contains 15 residues. The V and J ends lost 5 bases and 4 bases, in that order; junction bases with no gene match: 8. CDR3 sequence: CASSAQQGAGTEAFF. In nucleotides, the CDR3 is TGTGCCAGCAGCGCCCAACAGGGGGCTGGCACTGAAGCTTTCTTT.

The chain links TRBV19 to TRBJ1-4; 7 bases line up with TRBD1. This CDR3 has 15 residues. Germline trimming cut 3 bases from V and 7 bases from J; bases unmatched to any gene: 8. CDR1 and CDR2 from the germline V gene are LNHDA and SQIVND (reference sequence). This CDR3 reads CASSIPTGRSEKLFF. For the CDR3, the DNA is TGTGCCAGTAGTATTCCGACAGGGAGGTCTGAAAAACTGTTTTTT. The full variable domain, its missing parts supplied by reference TRBV19 and TRBJ1-4, is DGGITQSPKYLFRKEGQNVTLSCEQNLNHDAMYWYRQDPGQGLRLIYYSQIVNDFQKGDIAEGYSVSREKKESFPLTVTSAQKNPTAFYLCASSIPTGRSEKLFFGSGTQLSVL.